One sample yielded the 14 T cell receptor beta chains listed below, sequenced in a study of shared clonotypes between healthy human individuals. Sequencing used immunoSEQ multiplex PCR; TCRdb keeps in-frame clones, though not all of them. Of some 500,000 clones in the sample, around 96% were seen once. Sequences were obtained from naive CD4+ T cells sorted from blood. The subset is: CD45RA+ positively selected. The receptors were gathered from a woman in her thirties in good health.

The chain recombines TRBV28 with TRBJ2-3, with a tentative D call TRBD2 (6 bases). CDR3 length equals 16 residues. Trimming shortened V by 5 bases and J by 1 base, and 16 bases separated the two germline ends. The germline V gene encodes CDR1 MDHEN and CDR2 SYDVKM. CDR3 amino acids: CASSLWGESGTDTQYF. In DNA form, the CDR3 reads TGTGCCAGCAGTCTCTGGGGGGAGTCGGGCACAGATACGCAGTATTTT.

The rearrangement links TRBV4-1 to TRBJ2-7, with 8 positions matching TRBD1. Per germline, CDR1 MGHRA and CDR2 YSYEKL. Trimming removed 4 bases from V and 2 bases from J; junction bases left unmatched: 7. CDR3 length: 15 amino acids. CDR3 residues: CASSRLQGAPYEQYF. In DNA, the CDR3 is TGCGCCAGCAGCCGCCTTCAGGGGGCCCCCTACGAGCAGTACTTC.

Only one count was recorded for this clone. This rearrangement joins TRBV18 to TRBJ1-1; no definite D call. Between the trimmed V and J ends, which lost 1 base and 0 bases, there was a span of 12 bases. This CDR3 has 16 amino acids. Germline V gives CDR1 KGHSH, CDR2 LQKENI. The CDR3 coding sequence is TGTGCCAGCTCACCACTCCAGGACGCTATGAACACTGAAGCTTTCTTT. The encoded protein is CASSPLQDAMNTEAFF. The whole variable domain, remainder taken from reference TRBV18 and TRBJ1-1, is NAGVMQNPRHLVRRRGQEARLRCSPMKGHSHVYWYRQLPEEGLKFMVYLQKENIIDESGMPKERFSAEFPKEGPSILRIQQVVRGDSAAYFCASSPLQDAMNTEAFFGQGTRLTVV.

This chain uses TRBV2 with TRBJ2-7; TRBD2 might be the D (5 bases). The CDR3 covers 12 residues. V gave up 6 bases and J gave up 4 bases, with 10 bases separating them. In germline, CDR1 is SNHLY, CDR2 FYNNEI. As DNA, the CDR3 is TGTGCCAGCAGGATAGGAGGATACGAGCAGTACTTC. It specifies CASRIGGYEQYF.

This chain uses TRBV5-1 with TRBJ1-4; D is undetermined. Trimming shortened V by 0 bases and J by 5 bases, and 8 bases separated the two germline ends. Germline-derived CDR1 and CDR2 are SGHRS and YFSETQ. The CDR3 loop spans 14 amino acids. CDR3 sequence: CASSLVAGNEKLFF. In nucleotides, the CDR3 is TGCGCCAGCAGCTTGGTAGCGGGAAATGAAAAACTGTTTTTT.

The V and J genes are TRBV5-6 and TRBJ2-7; 11 nucleotides agree with TRBD2. The CDR3 contains 15 residues. Trimming at V came to 0 bases and at J to 3 bases, leaving 2 bases not matched to a gene. CDR1 is SGHDT and CDR2 is YYEEEE in the germline V gene. The CDR3 DNA is TGTGCCAGCAGCTTGGTAGCGGGAGGGATCTACGAGCAGTACTTC. Translating it yields CASSLVAGGIYEQYF. The entire variable domain, with the rest obtained from reference TRBV5-6 and TRBJ2-7, is as follows: DAGVTQSPTHLIKTRGQQVTLRCSPKSGHDTVSWYQQALGQGPQFIFQYYEEEERQRGNFPDRFSGHQFPNYSSELNVNALLLGDSALYLCASSLVAGGIYEQYFGPGTRLTVT.

As DNA, the CDR3 is TGTGCCAGCAGCCTGTCAAAGGGGGCCGGTGGCTACACCTTC. Protein sequence: CASSLSKGAGGYTF. The chain couples TRBV7-9 to TRBJ1-2; 7 positions match TRBD1. The V gene's germline CDR1 is SEHNR and CDR2 FQNEAQ (reference sequence). V shed 5 bases, J shed 7 bases, and the junction held 10 bases outside the gene matches. The CDR3 runs to 14 residues.

The J gene is TRBJ1-2, the V gene TRBV30, with D hard to call. V lost 3 bases, J lost 2 bases, and 4 bases lay in between. The CDR3 has 11 residues. Germline V gene sequence: CDR1 GTSNPN, CDR2 SVGIG (reference sequence). CDR3 amino acids: CAWRENYGYTF. In DNA form, the CDR3 reads TGTGCCTGGAGAGAAAACTATGGCTACACCTTC.

The chain joins TRBV19 to TRBJ2-6; D may match TRBD1 or TRBD2 (5 bases each). The ends were cut back, 6 bases at V and 0 bases at J, with 12 bases in the middle. The CDR3 contains 16 residues. The germline V gene encodes CDR1 LNHDA and CDR2 SQIVND (reference sequence). CDR3 residues: CASRTGLVSGANVLTF. The CDR3 nucleotides are TGTGCCAGTAGAACAGGACTCGTCTCTGGGGCCAACGTCCTGACTTTC.

The gene calls are TRBV28 and TRBJ1-3; the D gene is possibly TRBD1 (6 bases). Trimming left V 5 bases short and J 4 bases short, with 18 bases between. This CDR3 contains 16 residues. Germline CDR1 and CDR2: MDHEN and SYDVKM. For the CDR3, the DNA is TGTGCCAGCAGTCACGGACAGAACCTCCTCGGAAACACCATATATTTT. This encodes CASSHGQNLLGNTIYF. The full variable domain, completed using reference TRBV28 and TRBJ1-3, is DVKVTQSSRYLVKRTGEKVFLECVQDMDHENMFWYRQDPGLGLRLIYFSYDVKMKEKGDIPEGYSVSREKKERFSLILESASTNQTSMYLCASSHGQNLLGNTIYFGEGSWLTVV.

Of note for this clone: This sample includes further DNA sequences coding for the same CDR3. This chain uses TRBV28 with TRBJ1-2, with D hard to call. This CDR3 is 11 amino acids long. V shed 5 bases and J shed 4 bases, with 5 bases lying between them. Per the germline V gene, CDR1 is MDHEN and CDR2 is SYDVKM. The CDR3 sequence is CASSPSYGYTF. CDR3 nucleotide sequence: TGTGCCAGCAGTCCCAGCTATGGCTACACCTTC.

V gene TRBV2 combines with J gene TRBJ2-3, with 13 bases lining up with TRBD2. Germline CDR1 reads SNHLY; CDR2 reads FYNNEI. The length of the CDR3 is 16 residues. V lost 7 bases to trimming and J lost 6 bases; unmatched junction nucleotides: 10. CDR3 loop: CASTPGLAGAGDTQYF. CDR3 DNA: TGTGCCAGCACCCCCGGACTAGCGGGAGCCGGGGATACGCAGTATTTT.

The genes are TRBV10-2 and TRBJ2-7; no firm D call. The CDR3 sequence is 18 residues long. The V end was cut by 4 bases, the J end by 3 bases, with 25 bases between. Germline CDR1 is WSHSY and CDR2 is SAAADI. CDR3 coding DNA: TGCGCCAGCAGTGCTGCCTATCCGATCGGGTCTCCGAGCTACGAGCAGTACTTC. It is translated as CASSAAYPIGSPSYEQYF.

This clone appeared a single time. The chain combines TRBV28 with TRBJ2-1, with unresolved D. CDR1 and CDR2 from the germline V gene are MDHEN and SYDVKM. V was clipped by 5 bases and J by 0 bases, with 14 bases between them. The CDR3 extends over 16 amino acids. Here the CDR3 reads CASSPAVTSSYNEQFF. The CDR3 DNA follows: TGTGCCAGCAGTCCCGCGGTCACCAGCTCCTACAATGAGCAGTTCTTC.